These T cell receptor beta chains were read from a single sample in a study of a mutant IDH1 vaccine in newly diagnosed glioma. Their antigen targets remain unknown. TCRdb's copy holds only in-frame clones and misses some; the assay was immunoSEQ multiplex PCR. The repertoire has about 54,000 clones, approximately 80% of them found once; the top ten carry roughly 4%. This specimen was PBMCs, taken from a glioma patient whose treatment included an IDH1 peptide vaccine. Receptors were obtained from a woman aged 18 to 35 with glioma. The CDR3 runs from the conserved cysteine through the conserved F or W. Each record gives: J gene, D gene, clone size, V gene, CDR3 DNA, CDR3 protein. A D gene is named only where the DNA matches it firmly. The size entry is marked missing in some rows and otherwise reads once, few, many or a size class.

j_gene: TRBJ2-5; d_gene: -; abundance: -; v_gene: TRBV19; CDR3nt: TGTGCCAGTAGTATACGGTGGGGAGAGACCCAGTACTTC; CDR3aa: CASSIRWGETQYF
j_gene: TRBJ2-5; d_gene: -; abundance: -; v_gene: TRBV4-2; CDR3nt: TGTGCCAGCAGCCCTCTCGGGAGCCTAAAAGAGACCCAGTACTTC; CDR3aa: CASSPLGSLKETQYF
j_gene: TRBJ2-3; d_gene: TRBD2; abundance: -; v_gene: TRBV6-1; CDR3nt: TGTGCCAGCAGTGGGGGAGGGGTTCAAGATACGCAGTATTTT; CDR3aa: CASSGGGVQDTQYF
j_gene: TRBJ2-1; d_gene: TRBD2; abundance: -; v_gene: TRBV5-4; CDR3nt: TGTGCCAGCAGCTCCGTAGCGGGGGGGTTGATGGATGAGCAGTTCTTC; CDR3aa: CASSSVAGGLMDEQFF
j_gene: TRBJ2-1; d_gene: -; abundance: -; v_gene: TRBV11-3; CDR3nt: TGTGCCAGCAGCCCACTGGCGGGATCCTACAATGAGCAGTTCTTC; CDR3aa: CASSPLAGSYNEQFF
j_gene: TRBJ2-3; d_gene: TRBD1; abundance: once; v_gene: TRBV11-2; CDR3nt: TGTGCCAGCAGCTCGATCCAGAAGGGACAGGGCCCAGATACGCAGTATTTT; CDR3aa: CASSSIQKGQGPDTQYF
j_gene: TRBJ2-3; d_gene: -; abundance: -; v_gene: TRBV5-4; CDR3nt: TGTGCCAGCAGCTTGGGACTGCTTGACACAGATACGCAGTATTTT; CDR3aa: CASSLGLLDTDTQYF
j_gene: TRBJ2-7; d_gene: TRBD2; abundance: -; v_gene: TRBV5-4; CDR3nt: TGTGCCAGCAGCTTGGGGGAGGGCTACGAGCAGTACTTC; CDR3aa: CASSLGEGYEQYF
j_gene: TRBJ2-5; d_gene: TRBD2; abundance: -; v_gene: TRBV7-9; CDR3nt: TGTGCCAGCAGCTTATTCGGGGGAGGGGAGACCCAGTACTTC; CDR3aa: CASSLFGGGETQYF
j_gene: TRBJ2-5; d_gene: -; abundance: -; v_gene: TRBV25-1; CDR3nt: TGTGCCACCGCCGGGGTAGCGCAAGCCTACCAAGAGACCCAGTACTTC; CDR3aa: CATAGVAQAYQETQYF
j_gene: TRBJ1-1; d_gene: -; abundance: few; v_gene: TRBV20-1; CDR3nt: TGCAGTGCTAGAGACTACGTCGAAGCTTTCTTT; CDR3aa: CSARDYVEAFF
j_gene: TRBJ2-1; d_gene: -; abundance: -; v_gene: TRBV30; CDR3nt: TGTGCCTCCGGACCCCTGGGCAATGAGCAGTTCTTC; CDR3aa: CASGPLGNEQFF
j_gene: TRBJ1-6; d_gene: -; abundance: -; v_gene: TRBV19; CDR3nt: TGTGCCAGTAGCTTAGGGGTATTGAGTTCACCCCTCCACTTT; CDR3aa: CASSLGVLSSPLHF
j_gene: TRBJ2-7; d_gene: -; abundance: -; v_gene: TRBV6-5; CDR3nt: TGTGCCAGCAGCCTTGGGACCAACGAGCAGTACTTC; CDR3aa: CASSLGTNEQYF
j_gene: TRBJ2-2; d_gene: -; abundance: -; v_gene: TRBV14; CDR3nt: TGTGCCAGCAGCCCCAGGACGGGCGCAGGGGAGCTGTTTTTT; CDR3aa: CASSPRTGAGELFF
j_gene: TRBJ2-2; d_gene: TRBD1; abundance: -; v_gene: TRBV5-4; CDR3nt: TGTGCCAGCAGCGACAGGACAGGAGACACCGGGGAGCTGTTTTTT; CDR3aa: CASSDRTGDTGELFF
j_gene: TRBJ1-1; d_gene: TRBD1; abundance: few; v_gene: TRBV6-4; CDR3nt: TGTGCCAGCAGGGGTGGGACAGCGACTGAAGCTTTCTTT; CDR3aa: CASRGGTATEAFF
j_gene: TRBJ1-1; d_gene: TRBD1; abundance: -; v_gene: TRBV4-3; CDR3nt: TGCGCCAGCAGCCAGGACACAGGGGGTGGTTGGACTGAAGCTTTCTTT; CDR3aa: CASSQDTGGGWTEAFF
j_gene: TRBJ1-4; d_gene: -; abundance: -; v_gene: TRBV7-8; CDR3nt: TGTGCCAGCACCGGGGGAGAAAAACTGTTTTTT; CDR3aa: CASTGGEKLFF
j_gene: TRBJ2-5; d_gene: TRBD2; abundance: -; v_gene: TRBV6-5; CDR3nt: TGTGCCAGCAGCCCTCCAGCTAGCGGCCAAGAGACCCAGTACTTC; CDR3aa: CASSPPASGQETQYF
j_gene: TRBJ1-2; d_gene: -; abundance: -; v_gene: TRBV5-1; CDR3nt: TGCGCCAGCAGCTTGGTTTCGGGGGAGTATGGCTACACCTTC; CDR3aa: CASSLVSGEYGYTF
j_gene: TRBJ1-1; d_gene: -; abundance: few; v_gene: TRBV11-2; CDR3nt: TGTGCCAGCTTGGGGGGCATCACTGAAGCTTTCTTT; CDR3aa: CASLGGITEAFF
j_gene: TRBJ1-1; d_gene: TRBD1; abundance: -; v_gene: TRBV6-5; CDR3nt: TGTGCCAGCAGCCCCGGGACAGGGTTTTTAACGGCTTTCTTT; CDR3aa: CASSPGTGFLTAFF
j_gene: TRBJ2-1; d_gene: -; abundance: few; v_gene: TRBV7-2; CDR3nt: TGTGCCAGCAGCTTAGCGGGGGGCGCCTACAATGAGCAGTTCTTC; CDR3aa: CASSLAGGAYNEQFF
j_gene: TRBJ2-1; d_gene: TRBD2; abundance: once; v_gene: TRBV6-4; CDR3nt: TGTGCCAGCAGTGACTCGGCTAGCGGGAAGGATGAGCAGTTCTTC; CDR3aa: CASSDSASGKDEQFF
j_gene: TRBJ1-1; d_gene: -; abundance: few; v_gene: TRBV29-1; CDR3nt: TGCAGCGTTCGAGACACCCTGAACACTGAAGCTTTCTTT; CDR3aa: CSVRDTLNTEAFF
j_gene: TRBJ1-1; d_gene: TRBD1; abundance: -; v_gene: TRBV5-1; CDR3nt: TGCGCCAGCAGCTTGGAGTCGGGACAGGGTACTGAAGCTTTCTTT; CDR3aa: CASSLESGQGTEAFF
j_gene: TRBJ2-1; d_gene: -; abundance: few; v_gene: TRBV20-1; CDR3nt: TGCAGTGCTGGGGCCGACAATGAGCAGTTCTTC; CDR3aa: CSAGADNEQFF
j_gene: TRBJ2-5; d_gene: TRBD2; abundance: -; v_gene: TRBV5-1; CDR3nt: TGCGCCAGCAGCAGGTCGGCGGGGGAAGCGGAGACCCAGTACTTC; CDR3aa: CASSRSAGEAETQYF